The 18 T cell receptor beta chains below come from one sample, sequenced in a study of long-term antiretroviral therapy in people with HIV. Run at survey level, the immunoSEQ assay was version v3.0. Sequencing used immunoSEQ multiplex PCR; TCRdb keeps in-frame clones, though not all of them. The sample records 25,000 to 30,000 clones, 70% to 90% being singletons. The material sequenced was unsorted PBMCs, taken 3 years after starting antiretroviral therapy. The receptor set was obtained from a man aged 40-55 years with HIV.

This sequence joins TRBV13 and TRBJ2-3; a possible D gene is TRBD1 (6 bases). CDR3 length: 14 amino acids. Trimming removed 2 bases at V and 2 bases at J, with 8 bases between. Germline CDR1 reads PRHDT; CDR2 reads FYEKMQ (reference sequence). This CDR3 is CASSLRGTTDTQYF. In DNA form, the CDR3 reads TGTGCCAGCAGCTTAAGGGGGACCACAGATACGCAGTATTTT.

The rearrangement joins TRBV5-5 to TRBJ1-2; no definite D call. Trimming took off 1 base at V and 0 bases at J, with 4 bases between the two ends. Germline lookup yields CDR1 SGHKS and CDR2 YYEKEE (reference sequence). The CDR3 length is 13 residues. CDR3 nucleotides: TGTGCCAGCAGCTTGTTATCTAACTATGGCTACACCTTC. Its protein is CASSLLSNYGYTF.

V usage is TRBV5-1 and J usage is TRBJ2-1; 7 nucleotides align to TRBD2. CDR3 size: 11 residues. The germline gives CDR1 SGHRS, CDR2 YFSETQ. The V segment lost 5 bases and the J segment 10 bases; nucleotides outside the gene matches: 3. CDR3 DNA sequence: TGCGCCAGCAGGGCGGGACTAGAGCAGTTCTTC. This translates into CASRAGLEQFF.

The rearrangement joins TRBV7-9 to TRBJ2-3; D gene unclear. This CDR3 spans 14 amino acids. Germline V gene data show CDR1 as SEHNR and CDR2 as FQNEAQ (reference sequence). Trimming removed 4 bases from V and 0 bases from J, with 8 bases in between. CDR3 DNA: TGTGCCAGCAGCTCTACCACTAGCACAGATACGCAGTATTTT. Its translation: CASSSTTSTDTQYF. Drawing the rest from reference TRBV7-9 and TRBJ2-3, the complete variable domain is DTGVSQNPRHKITKRGQNVTFRCDPISEHNRLYWYRQTLGQGPEFLTYFQNEAQLEKSRLLSDRFSAERPKGSFSTLEIQRTEQGDSAMYLCASSSTTSTDTQYFGPGTRLTVL.

Only a few counts were recorded for this clone. The CDR3 DNA reads TGTGCCAGCAGTGACGCCAGCTCTGGAAACACCATATATTTT. It yields the protein CASSDASSGNTIYF. V usage is TRBV25-1 and J usage is TRBJ1-3; D unresolved. Trimming took off 3 bases at V and 0 bases at J, with 6 bases between the two ends. Germline V CDR1 and CDR2: MGHDK, SYGVNS. The CDR3 loop spans 14 amino acids.

This clone appeared a few times. V and J are TRBV5-4 and TRBJ1-3, with D uncertain. The CDR3 spans 13 residues. V gave up 3 bases and J gave up 5 bases, with 9 bases separating them. CDR1 and CDR2 from the germline V gene are SGHNT and YYREEE (reference sequence). CDR3 in DNA: TGTGCCAGCAGCTCCAGAGAAAGAAACACCATATATTTT. It translates to CASSSRERNTIYF.

J is TRBJ1-6 and V is TRBV10-3; weak D call: TRBD1 (5 bases). The germline gives CDR1 ENHRY, CDR2 SYGVKD. The CDR3 is 16 amino acids. Trimming pared 3 bases from V and 10 bases from J, leaving 19 bases between. The CDR3 loop is CAISDSGGGTGSPLHF. DNA for the CDR3: TGTGCCATCAGTGACTCCGGGGGGGGGACCGGGTCACCCCTCCACTTT.

The rearrangement links TRBV28 to TRBJ2-3; 9 bases fit TRBD1. CDR1 is MDHEN and CDR2 is SYDVKM in the germline V gene. This CDR3 is built from 15 residues. V trimming: 7 bases; J trimming: 2 bases; junction bases outside the gene matches: 7. The CDR3 nucleotides are TGTGCCAGCAAAACCGGGACAGGGCTCACAGATACGCAGTATTTT. This translates into CASKTGTGLTDTQYF.

This rearrangement joins TRBV10-2 to TRBJ2-1, with D possibly matching TRBD1 (5 bases). Trimming took off 8 bases at V and 5 bases at J, with 22 bases between the two ends. The CDR3 is 16 amino acids. CDR1 and CDR2 from the germline V gene are WSHSY and SAAADI. Here the CDR3 reads CASLPSSHRGDNEQFF. CDR3 nucleotide sequence: TGCGCCAGCCTCCCGTCGAGTCATAGGGGCGACAATGAGCAGTTCTTC.

The rearrangement joins TRBV5-6 to TRBJ1-1, with TRBD1 as a possible D gene (6 bases). Germline lookup yields CDR1 SGHDT and CDR2 YYEEEE. The CDR3 length is 14 residues. V dropped 1 base and J dropped 0 bases, with 7 bases sitting between them. Written as DNA, the CDR3 is TGTGCCAGCAGCTTGCAGGGGATGAACACTGAAGCTTTCTTT. Protein: CASSLQGMNTEAFF.

This rearrangement joins TRBV2 to TRBJ2-7; 13 nucleotides match TRBD2. Germline V lookup: CDR1 SNHLY, CDR2 FYNNEI. CDR3 length: 16 amino acids. V dropped 5 bases and J dropped 1; count of bases not matched to a gene: 5. In DNA form, the CDR3 reads TGTGCCAGCAGTAAATGGACTAGCGGGGGTTCCTACGAGCAGTACTTC. Translating it yields CASSKWTSGGSYEQYF.

CDR3 coding DNA: TGCGCCAGCAGCTTGACTGGGACTAGCGGGGGGGCCACAGATACGCAGTATTTT. Translation: CASSLTGTSGGATDTQYF. The chain uses TRBV5-1 and TRBJ2-3; TRBD2 matches at 16 bases. The ends lost 1 base at V and 2 bases at J; junction bases unmatched: 4. The CDR3 has 18 amino acids. CDR1 and CDR2 from the germline V gene are SGHRS and YFSETQ.

The genes are TRBV6-6 and TRBJ1-1, with D perhaps TRBD1 (6 bases). This CDR3 contains 13 residues. Trimming took off 6 bases at V and 3 bases at J, with 11 bases between the two ends. The germline V gene has CDR1 MNHNY and CDR2 SVGAGI (reference sequence). CDR3 sequence reads: CASSEDRHTEAFF. In DNA form, the CDR3 reads TGTGCCAGCAGCGAGGACAGACACACTGAAGCTTTCTTT.

The chain links TRBV5-1 to TRBJ2-5; 7 positions agree with TRBD2. The junction had 9 bases not matched to a gene; V was cut back by 4 bases and J by 3 bases. The germline gives CDR1 SGHRS, CDR2 YFSETQ. The CDR3 is 15 amino acids. The CDR3 nucleotides are TGCGCCAGCAGCCCATGGGACTACCGGGAAGAGACCCAGTACTTC. It codes for CASSPWDYREETQYF.

This clone was found once. V usage is TRBV4-3 and J usage is TRBJ2-7; TRBD2 matches at 10 bases. Per the germline V gene, CDR1 is LGHNA and CDR2 is YSLEER. This CDR3 has 16 amino acids. The ends lost 0 bases at V and 3 bases at J; junction bases unmatched: 5. The CDR3 nucleotides are TGCGCCAGCAGCCAAGATAGGATAGCGGGGGGCTACGAGCAGTACTTC. It yields the protein CASSQDRIAGGYEQYF.

The rearrangement links TRBV5-4 to TRBJ2-7, with 7 bases aligning to TRBD2. CDR1 and CDR2 (germline): SGHNT, YYREEE (reference sequence). Losses at the gene ends were 4 bases for V and 2 bases for J; bases not matched to a gene: 18. The CDR3 is 18 residues long. The CDR3 sequence: CASSPSGWAGVGTYEQYF. As DNA, the CDR3 is TGTGCCAGCAGCCCGAGCGGTTGGGCGGGAGTTGGAACCTACGAGCAGTACTTC.

The chain carries TRBV11-2 and TRBJ1-2; 10 positions agree with TRBD1. Germline trimming cut 4 bases from V and 6 bases from J; bases unmatched to any gene: 2. The CDR3 consists of 13 residues. The germline gives CDR1 SGHAT, CDR2 FQNNGV. This chain's CDR3 is CASSSTGGHGYTF. CDR3 sequence (DNA): TGTGCCAGCAGCTCGACAGGGGGCCATGGCTACACCTTC. Looking up the rest from reference TRBV11-2 and TRBJ1-2 gives the full variable domain: EAGVAQSPRYKIIEKRQSVAFWCNPISGHATLYWYQQILGQGPKLLIQFQNNGVVDDSQLPKDRFSAERLKGVDSTLKIQPAKLEDSAVYLCASSSTGGHGYTFGSGTRLTVV.

The chain uses TRBV5-1 and TRBJ2-7; D remains unclear. The V gene's germline CDR1 is SGHRS and CDR2 YFSETQ. Trimming took off 6 bases at V and 2 bases at J, with 9 bases between the two ends. The CDR3 sequence is 12 residues long. CDR3 loop: CASISSAYEQYF. The CDR3 nucleotides are TGCGCCAGCATAAGCAGTGCCTACGAGCAGTACTTC.